The clone carrying this TCR beta chain has at least ten counts. Its cognate antigen is unknown. The entry originates in a study of human T cells and chemical hapten exposure. Study-wide context: Investigators sensitized roughly 2 cm by roughly 2 cm of upper inner arm skin with 2% DPC. Reading of the patch tests, which applied 0.01% DPC to the upper back, occurred at 6 days. Points from the study as a whole: Higher patch test scores went with higher counts of PT1 expanded TCRs.

With 5 bases clipped from V and 3 bases from J, the junction kept 9 bases outside the gene matches. The CDR3 is made up of 15 amino acids. Germline V gene lookup returns CDR1 SEHNR and CDR2 FQNEAQ (reference sequence). TCRdb reprocessed the RACE reads with MiXCR, giving one entry per CDR3 protein. The repertoire consists of roughly 380,000 distinct CDR3 sequences, with roughly 5% occurring once and the leading ten covering approximately 2.8%. This sample's time point: pre-sensitization, week 0. Stated treatment: therapeutic diphenylcyclopropenone sensitization with weekly scalp DPC. Ahead of applying each patch test, blood was sampled.

Sample: whole blood, taken in connection with sensitization to the hapten diphenylcyclopropenone (DPC). The chain couples TRBV7-9 to TRBJ1-1; 7 bases map to TRBD1. This clonotype was sampled from a woman in her forties or fifties with alopecia areata. Some clones in this sample may be carry-over from other donors' samples. The CDR3 sequence is CASSPQGPTDTEAFF. In nucleotides, the CDR3 is TGTGCCAGCAGCCCACAGGGGCCCACGGACACTGAAGCTTTCTTT. Full variable domain (missing parts from reference TRBV7-9 and TRBJ1-1): DTGVSQNPRHKITKRGQNVTFRCDPISEHNRLYWYRQTLGQGPEFLTYFQNEAQLEKSRLLSDRFSAERPKGSFSTLEIQRTEQGDSAMYLCASSPQGPTDTEAFFGQGTRLTVV.